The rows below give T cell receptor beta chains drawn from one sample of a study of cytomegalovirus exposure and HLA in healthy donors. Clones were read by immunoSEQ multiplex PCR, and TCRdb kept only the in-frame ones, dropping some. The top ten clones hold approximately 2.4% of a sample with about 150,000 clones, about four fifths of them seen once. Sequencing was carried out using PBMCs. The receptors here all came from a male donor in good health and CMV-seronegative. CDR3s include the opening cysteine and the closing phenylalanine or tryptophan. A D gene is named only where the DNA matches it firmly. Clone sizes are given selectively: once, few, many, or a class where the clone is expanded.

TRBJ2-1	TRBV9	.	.	TGTGCCAGCAGCCCGCCTGTGGGGAGGCCCCTCCCTGGGGTCAGCTACAATGAGCAGTTCTTC	CASSPPVGRPLPGVSYNEQFF
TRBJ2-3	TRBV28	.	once	TGTGCCAGCCGTGGGCTTACGCAGTATTTT	CASRGLTQYF
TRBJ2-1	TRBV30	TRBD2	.	TGTGCCTGGACTAGCGGGGCCTCCTACAATGAGCAGTTCTTC	CAWTSGASYNEQFF
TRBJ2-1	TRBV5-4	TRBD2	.	TGTGCCAGCAGCTCGGGGACTAGATTTGAGCAGTTCTTC	CASSSGTRFEQFF
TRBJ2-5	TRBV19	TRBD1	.	TGTGCCAGTAGAGGACAGGCGACGGAGACCCAGTACTTC	CASRGQATETQYF
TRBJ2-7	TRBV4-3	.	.	TGCGCCAGCAGCAAAGTTTCACAGGCCCCCTACGAGCAGTACTTC	CASSKVSQAPYEQYF
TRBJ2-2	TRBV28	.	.	TGTGCCACCTCCGGGGATTTGATCGGGGAGCTGTTTTTT	CATSGDLIGELFF
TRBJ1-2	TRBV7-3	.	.	TGTGCCAGCAGCTTACAACCCCCTAGAGAAACTAACTATGGCTACACCTTC	CASSLQPPRETNYGYTF
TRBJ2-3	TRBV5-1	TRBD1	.	TGCGCCAGCAGCAACCGGGACAGGGACCCAGATACGCAGTATTTT	CASSNRDRDPDTQYF
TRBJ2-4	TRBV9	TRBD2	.	TGTGCCAGCAGCGTAGACCCGGCGGGAGCCCCCAAAAACATTCAGTACTTC	CASSVDPAGAPKNIQYF
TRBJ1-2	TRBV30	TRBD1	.	TGTGCCTGGAACAGGGGCAGCGGCTATGGCTACACCTTC	CAWNRGSGYGYTF
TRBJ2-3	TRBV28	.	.	TGTGCCAGCAGTCTGCGTGGGCCTCGACGGACAGCTAGCACAGATACGCAGTATTTT	CASSLRGPRRTASTDTQYF
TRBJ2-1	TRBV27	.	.	TGTGCCAGCAGTTTATCCCCTGGGAGGCGTAATGAGCAGTTCTTC	CASSLSPGRRNEQFF
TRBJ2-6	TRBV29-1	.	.	TGCAGCGTAGCTAACCGCTCTGGGGCCAACGTCCTGACTTTC	CSVANRSGANVLTF
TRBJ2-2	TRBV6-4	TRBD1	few	TGTGCCAGCAGTGACTCTGGACAGGGGTACACCGGGGAGCTGTTTTTT	CASSDSGQGYTGELFF
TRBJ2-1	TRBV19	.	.	TGTGCCAGTAGTATAGATCGACCCGGGAACCCTGACAATGAGCAGTTCTTC	CASSIDRPGNPDNEQFF
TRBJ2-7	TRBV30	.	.	TGTGCCTGGAGTGTACGTGCCAGGGACGAGCAGTACTTC	CAWSVRARDEQYF
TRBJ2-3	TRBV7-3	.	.	TGTGCCAGCAGCTCAGCTGGGCACCCCACAGATACGCAGTATTTT	CASSSAGHPTDTQYF
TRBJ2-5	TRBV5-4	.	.	TGTGCCAGCAGCTTGGAACTAGCTGGTGAGACCCAGTACTTC	CASSLELAGETQYF
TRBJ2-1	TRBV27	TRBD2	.	TGTGCCAGCAAAAAAAGAGGGGAGGGCCTTAGGAATGAGCAGTTCTTC	CASKKRGEGLRNEQFF
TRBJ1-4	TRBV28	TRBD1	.	TGTGCCAGCACTCCAAGACCCCTCCTCCAGGGGGTCGTGAATGAAAAACTGTTTTTT	CASTPRPLLQGVVNEKLFF
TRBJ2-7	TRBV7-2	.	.	TGTGCCAGCAGCTTAGGTTTCAGGGTACACGAGCAGTACTTC	CASSLGFRVHEQYF
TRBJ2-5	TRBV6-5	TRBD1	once	TGTGCCAGCAGTCAAAGGACAGGGTGGGGAGAGACCCAGTACTTC	CASSQRTGWGETQYF
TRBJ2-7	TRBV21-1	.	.	TGTGCCAGCAGCAAAGACCGACAGGGGGGCTACGAGCAGTACTTC	CASSKDRQGGYEQYF
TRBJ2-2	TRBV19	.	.	TGTGCCAGTAGCGGGACTGTAAACACCGGGGAGCTGTTTTTT	CASSGTVNTGELFF
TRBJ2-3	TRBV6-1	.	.	TGTGCCAGCAGTGATGTGGGGGGGCGGGTCACAGATACGCAGTATTTT	CASSDVGGRVTDTQYF
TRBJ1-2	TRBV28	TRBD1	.	TGTGCCAGCAGCCCAGGGGGCCTGGACTATGGCTACACCTTC	CASSPGGLDYGYTF
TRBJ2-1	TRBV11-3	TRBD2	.	TGTGCCAGCAGCTTTAGCGGGGGGCCACTTTATAATGAGCAGTTCTTC	CASSFSGGPLYNEQFF
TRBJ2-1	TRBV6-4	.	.	TGTGCCAGCAGTGACTCGTGGACTAACAATGAGCAGTTCTTC	CASSDSWTNNEQFF
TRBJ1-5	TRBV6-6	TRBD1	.	TGTGCCAGCAGGCCTCGGACAGGTAGCAATCAGCCCCAGCATTTT	CASRPRTGSNQPQHF
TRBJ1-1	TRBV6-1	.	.	TGTGCCAGCAGTGAAGTGGCGACATACGACACTGAAGCTTTCTTT	CASSEVATYDTEAFF
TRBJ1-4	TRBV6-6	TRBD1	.	TGTGCCAGCAGTGGGGACAGGGTCGGTGAAAAACTGTTTTTT	CASSGDRVGEKLFF
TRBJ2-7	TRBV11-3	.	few	TGTGCCAGCAGCTTAAGGGGGGGGACACCTTCCTACGAGCAGTACTTC	CASSLRGGTPSYEQYF
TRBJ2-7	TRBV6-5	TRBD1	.	TGTGCCAGCAGGAGGGGGCAGGAGCAGTACTTC	CASRRGQEQYF
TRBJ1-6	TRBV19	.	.	TGTGCCAGTAGTCATGGGCTTAATTCACCCCTCCACTTT	CASSHGLNSPLHF
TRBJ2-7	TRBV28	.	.	TGTGCCAGCAGTTTAGGTGGCCAGACCTACGAGCAGTACTTC	CASSLGGQTYEQYF
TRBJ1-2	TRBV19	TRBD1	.	TGTGCCAGTAATCAAGACAGGGTTCCCTATGGCTACACCTTC	CASNQDRVPYGYTF
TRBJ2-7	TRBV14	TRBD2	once	TGTGCCAGCAGCCTTAGGAGCGGGAGATTTAACGAGCAGTACTTC	CASSLRSGRFNEQYF
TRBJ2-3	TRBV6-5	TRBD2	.	TGTGCCAGCAGTCCGGGGACTAACACAGATACGCAGTATTTT	CASSPGTNTDTQYF
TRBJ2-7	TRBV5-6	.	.	TGTGCCAGCAGCTCCTACAGGGTTCGGGAGCAGTACTTC	CASSSYRVREQYF
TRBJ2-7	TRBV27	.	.	TGTGCCAGCAGTCGGGGGACCGAGCAGTACTTC	CASSRGTEQYF
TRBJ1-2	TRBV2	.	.	TGTGCCAGCAGAGCCCCCACCTATGGCTACACCTTC	CASRAPTYGYTF
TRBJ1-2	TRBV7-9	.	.	TGTGCCAGCAGCCTCCCCTATGGCTACACCTTC	CASSLPYGYTF
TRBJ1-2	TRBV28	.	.	TGTGCCAGCAGTTCCCTGGAGAAGAGCGGCTACACCTTC	CASSSLEKSGYTF
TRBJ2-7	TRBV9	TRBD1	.	TGTGCCAGCAGCGTCGGACAGGGGGGGGCCTACGAGCAGTACTTC	CASSVGQGGAYEQYF
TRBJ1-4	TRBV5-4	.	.	TGTGCCAGCAGCTTGGGTACGCAGAAATCTGAAAAACTGTTTTTT	CASSLGTQKSEKLFF
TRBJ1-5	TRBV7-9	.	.	TGTGCCAGCAGCTCCGGGGGGGTGGGGGACTTCTTTAGCAATCAGCCCCAGCATTTT	CASSSGGVGDFFSNQPQHF
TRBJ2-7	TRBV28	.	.	TGTGCCAGCAGTCCCCCCTCAGTCGAGCAGTACTTC	CASSPPSVEQYF
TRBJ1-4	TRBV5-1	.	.	TGCGCCAGCAGCTTGGATGCGGCCCCAGCAACTAATGAAAAACTGTTTTTT	CASSLDAAPATNEKLFF
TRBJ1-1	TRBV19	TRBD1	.	TGTGCCAGTAAAATGCACAGGGGGCAAAGTGACACTGAAGCTTTCTTT	CASKMHRGQSDTEAFF
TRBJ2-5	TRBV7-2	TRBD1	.	TGTGCCAGCAGCTTAGTGGGGACAGGGCAAGAGACCCAGTACTTC	CASSLVGTGQETQYF
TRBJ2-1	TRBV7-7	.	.	TGTGCTAGCAGCTTAGGACTAAGAAACAATGAGCAGTTCTTC	CASSLGLRNNEQFF